The present TCR beta chain was sequenced within a study of T-cell memory formation after mild COVID-19. At the level of the study: TCR clusters largely stayed donor specific. Findings and limits, study-wide: Pre-infection memory showed some responding clones, and this suggested that cross-reactive memory joined.

TCRdb itself ran the 5' RACE reads through MiXCR, one entry per CDR3 protein. The sample shows about 200,000 distinct CDR3 sequences, about 9.2% of them seen only once. In the case of this clonotype: What it binds is not known.

With 4 bases removed from V and 2 bases from J, the gap between germline ends came to 11 bases. Germline-derived CDR1 and CDR2 are SEHNR and FQNEAQ (reference sequence). This CDR3 region has 14 residues. The chain has TRBV7-9 and TRBJ2-5; D might be TRBD1 (5 bases). This receptor was taken from a young man who had mild COVID-19 (a few samples of this study predate the infection). Cell type and time point are not known. The material sequenced was PBMCs or a T cell subset sorted from them (not recorded which). Written as DNA, the CDR3 is TGTGCCAGCAGCTCCCCCCCAGGGCAAGAGACCCAGTACTTC. This codes for CASSSPPGQETQYF.